This T cell receptor (beta chain) was sequenced during a study of early T cells in non-severe SARS-CoV-2 infection (dated by TCRdb to the early 2020s). At the level of the whole study: TCR sequencing used bulk RNA from unsorted whole blood, so alpha and beta chains could not be paired. Points the paper makes about the study in general: VDJdb matching was skewed toward anti-spike CD8 responses, so virus-specific expansions were likely underestimated and private and CD4 specificities were missed.

Of note for this clonotype: Its recognized antigen is unknown. One base away there is no much larger clone; base qualities are not given.

Its CDR3 holds 14 amino acids, cysteine through phenylalanine. Only the CDR3 part of the read is kept: 42 bases, read in frame from the first base. V is shortened by 0 bases, J by 5 bases, and the region joining them spans 14 bases. CDR1 and CDR2 were assigned from the germline V gene (reference sequence) as DFQATT and SNEGSKA. This was a case-control study nested in a cohort of healthcare workers in London, UK, who had nasopharyngeal swab PCR tests and blood samples taken every week. Healthcare workers were recruited between 23 and 31 March 2020, during the week of the UK lockdown, and were followed weekly for up to about 15 weeks. The library was built by means of 5' RACE. The sequencer was a NextSeq 500. Unique molecular identifiers were attached to individual cDNA molecules in the TCR library protocol so that sequencing error and PCR bias could be corrected. Sequencing covered both TCR alpha and beta chains, and within each sample the abundances of alpha and beta sequences were tightly co-correlated. The paper's data handling went like this. Decombinator V4 was used to perform V gene, J gene and CDR3 annotation of TCR sequences. Expanded TCRs were defined as changing significantly between any two time points under a Poisson model with p below 0.0001. TCR abundances were normalised to the total number of TCRs sequenced per sample and expressed as counts per million. MAIT TCRs were defined by TRAV1-2 paired with TRAJ12, TRAJ20 or TRAJ33, and iNKT TCRs by TRAV10 paired with TRAJ18. VDJdb, accessed 1 November 2021, was searched for CMV, EBV and SARS-CoV-2 annotated TCRs, with TCRs annotated for multiple antigens excluded. TCRdb redid the processing of the public reads, applying fastp at Q25 and MiXCR, and retained in-frame beta chains. Each entry merges the rows of one CDR3 protein and shows their most common DNA and genes. In this record, the V and J calls reflect TCRdb's handling and not the investigators' own analysis. In all, the sample holds under 85,000 distinct CDR3 sequences, and approximately 10% of those were seen once. Around 5.8% of the sample rests with the top ten.

Recombination connected TRBV20-1 to TRBJ2-7, with the D segment identity uncertain. The clonotype originates from an adult who was a healthcare worker with PCR-confirmed SARS-CoV-2 infection or an uninfected control (not recorded which). The sequenced material came from whole blood. Here is the DNA: TGCAGTGCTAGAGATTTTAAAGGGCCCGACGAGCAGTACTTC. Its coded protein is CSARDFKGPDEQYF.